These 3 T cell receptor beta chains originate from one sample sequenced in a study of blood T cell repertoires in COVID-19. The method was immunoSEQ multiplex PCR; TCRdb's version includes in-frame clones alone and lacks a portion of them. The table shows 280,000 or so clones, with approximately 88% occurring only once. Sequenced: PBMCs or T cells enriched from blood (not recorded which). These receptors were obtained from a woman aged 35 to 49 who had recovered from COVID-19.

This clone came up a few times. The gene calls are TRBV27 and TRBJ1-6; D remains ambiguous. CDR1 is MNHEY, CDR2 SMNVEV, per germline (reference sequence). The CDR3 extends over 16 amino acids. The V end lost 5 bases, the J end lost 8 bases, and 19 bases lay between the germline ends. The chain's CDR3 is CASSAGPGIRDSPLHF. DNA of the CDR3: TGTGCCAGCAGTGCAGGACCCGGGATAAGGGATTCACCCCTCCACTTT.

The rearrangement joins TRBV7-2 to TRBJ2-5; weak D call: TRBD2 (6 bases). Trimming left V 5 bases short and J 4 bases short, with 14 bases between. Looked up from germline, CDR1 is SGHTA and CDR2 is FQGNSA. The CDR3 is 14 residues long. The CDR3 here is CASSRIGGRETQYF. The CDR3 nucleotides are TGTGCCAGCAGCCGGATCGGAGGGAGAGAGACCCAGTACTTC.

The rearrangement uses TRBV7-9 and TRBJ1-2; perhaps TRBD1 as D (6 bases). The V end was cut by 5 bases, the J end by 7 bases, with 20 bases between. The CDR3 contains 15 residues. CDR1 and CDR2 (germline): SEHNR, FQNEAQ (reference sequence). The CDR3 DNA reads TGTGCCAGCAGCCCTGGGGGCGGGGGGCAGTCTGGCTACACCTTC. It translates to CASSPGGGGQSGYTF.